These 28 T cell receptor beta chains originate from one sample sequenced in a study of T cell responses to AZD1222 COVID-19 vaccine. Sequencing used immunoSEQ multiplex PCR; TCRdb keeps in-frame clones, though not all of them. This table holds 110,000 or so clones, about 89% found once. The sequencing used peripheral blood, collected 28 days after the second AZD1222 dose. The receptors shown here come from an adult who received the AZD1222 COVID-19 vaccine.

The chain combines TRBV19 with TRBJ1-1; perhaps TRBD1 as D (6 bases). The CDR3 has 16 residues. Germline V gene data show CDR1 as LNHDA and CDR2 as SQIVND (reference sequence). V lost 4 bases, J lost 4 bases, and 19 bases lay in between. The CDR3 reads CASSTRGQRRGTEAFF. CDR3 coding DNA: TGTGCCAGTAGTACTCGTGGACAGAGAAGGGGCACTGAAGCTTTCTTT.

The rearrangement links TRBV6-2 or TRBV6-3 to TRBJ1-4; D ambiguous. Trimming removed 2 bases at V and 4 bases at J, with 2 bases between. The length of the CDR3 is 12 residues. Germline V gene sequence: CDR1 MNHEY, CDR2 SVGEGT. Here the CDR3 reads CASSYLNEKLFF. As DNA, the CDR3 is TGTGCCAGCAGTTACCTTAATGAAAAACTGTTTTTT.

In this sample, this clone turned up once. This chain uses TRBV27 with TRBJ1-5; 8 nucleotides line up with TRBD1. The CDR3 is made up of 15 amino acids. CDR1 is MNHEY, CDR2 SMNVEV, per germline (reference sequence). J gave up 4 bases and V 3 bases, and 5 bases lay outside the gene matches. CDR3 sequence: CASSFRRQGNQPQHF. CDR3 DNA: TGTGCCAGCAGTTTCCGACGACAGGGGAATCAGCCCCAGCATTTT.

This clone was seen a handful of times. The chain combines TRBV7-9 with TRBJ1-5, with TRBD1 identical over 9 bases. The J segment lost 7 bases and the V segment lost 5 bases, leaving 3 bases of the junction unmatched. CDR1 and CDR2 (germline): SEHNR, FQNEAQ (reference sequence). CDR3 length: 13 residues. The DNA for the CDR3 is TGTGCCAGCAGCCCCGGACAGGGGCAGCCCCAGCATTTT. This translates into CASSPGQGQPQHF.

The V gene is TRBV7-8, the J gene TRBJ1-1, with TRBD1 as a possible D gene (6 bases). From germline, CDR1 is SGHVS and CDR2 FQNEAQ. This CDR3 has 13 amino acids. V was clipped by 1 base and J by 10 bases, with 13 bases between them. The CDR3 reads CASSLGPDRRAFF. The CDR3, as DNA: TGTGCCAGCAGCTTAGGCCCAGACAGGCGAGCTTTCTTT.

The J gene is TRBJ2-7, the V gene TRBV5-6; TRBD2 is a possible D gene (7 bases). The V gene lost 4 bases and the J gene lost 0 bases, with 17 bases spanning the gap. Germline CDR1 is SGHDT and CDR2 is YYEEEE. The length of the CDR3 is 16 residues. The CDR3 region has the DNA TGTGCCAGCAGCCCCGAGGGGGGGCGAAGCTCCTACGAGCAGTACTTC. Translation: CASSPEGGRSSYEQYF.

The V call is TRBV7-9, the J call TRBJ2-7; 12 nucleotides match TRBD1. TRBJ2-1 matches the DNA end more closely, so the J call is doubtful. CDR3 length: 14 amino acids. Germline loops: CDR1 SEHNR, CDR2 FQNEAQ (reference sequence). Written as DNA, the CDR3 is TGTGCCAGCAGCTTAAGGGACAGGGGGCGGGAGCAGTTCTTC. Translation gives CASSLRDRGREQFF.

The CDR3 sequence: CASSSSGATPNTEAFF. CDR3 coding DNA: TGTGCCAGCAGCTCCTCCGGGGCCACACCGAACACTGAAGCTTTCTTT. The gene calls are TRBV11-3 and TRBJ1-1; D is possibly TRBD1 (5 bases). Germline V gene sequence: CDR1 SGHNT, CDR2 YENEEA. The CDR3 loop spans 16 amino acids. Trimming shortened V by 4 bases and J by 1 base, and 16 bases separated the two germline ends.

This chain links TRBV5-1 with TRBJ1-1; D is possibly TRBD1 (5 bases). V dropped 0 bases and J dropped 2 bases, with 11 bases sitting between them. Germline loops: CDR1 SGHRS, CDR2 YFSETQ. The CDR3 has 15 residues. The CDR3 coding sequence is TGCGCCAGCAGCTTGGGCGGGGGTCGAAACACTGAAGCTTTCTTT. Its translation is CASSLGGGRNTEAFF.

The CDR3 coding sequence is TGCAGTGCTAGGGGGGACCTTGGCTACACCTTC. Protein sequence: CSARGDLGYTF. The V and J genes are TRBV20-1 and TRBJ1-2, with a tentative D call TRBD1 (5 bases). Germline V gene lookup returns CDR1 DFQATT and CDR2 SNEGSKA (reference sequence). This CDR3 is built from 11 residues. The V end was cut by 3 bases, the J end by 7 bases, with 9 bases between.

This clone appeared a few times. J is TRBJ2-7 and V is TRBV6-1, with TRBD1 matching 7 bases. The J segment lost 1 base and the V segment lost 3 bases, leaving 6 bases of the junction unmatched. This CDR3 comprises 15 residues. The V gene's germline CDR1 is MNHNS and CDR2 SASEGT. The CDR3 spells CASSDPRDSSYEQYF. The CDR3, as DNA: TGTGCCAGCAGTGACCCCCGGGACAGTTCCTACGAGCAGTACTTC.

This chain joins TRBV25-1 and TRBJ1-5; D uncertain. CDR1 and CDR2 (germline): MGHDK, SYGVNS. Between the trimmed V and J ends, which lost 3 bases and 3 bases, there was a span of 9 bases. This CDR3 comprises 14 residues. The CDR3 nucleotides are TGTGCCAGCAGTGATTACGGGGTCAATCAGCCCCAGCATTTT. Amino acid sequence: CASSDYGVNQPQHF. The whole variable domain, remainder taken from reference TRBV25-1 and TRBJ1-5, is EADIYQTPRYLVIGTGKKITLECSQTMGHDKMYWYQQDPGMELHLIHYSYGVNSTEKGDLSSESTVSRIRTEHFPLTLESARPSHTSQYLCASSDYGVNQPQHFGDGTRLSIL.

This chain uses TRBV11-2 with TRBJ2-7, with D tentatively TRBD1 or TRBD2 (5 bases each). Per the germline V gene, CDR1 is SGHAT and CDR2 is FQNNGV. The ends were cut back, 1 base at V and 3 bases at J, with 10 bases in the middle. There are 14 residues in the CDR3. CDR3 sequence (DNA): TGTGCCAGCAGCTTAGGGGGGATTAACTACGAGCAGTACTTC. Its translation is CASSLGGINYEQYF.

The V call is TRBV15, the J call TRBJ1-2; D is unresolved. Trimming pared 1 base from V and 5 bases from J, leaving 11 bases between. Germline V gene sequence: CDR1 LNHNV, CDR2 YYDKDF (reference sequence). The CDR3 covers 14 residues. CDR3 DNA sequence: TGTGCCACCAGCAGAGGCGGGGTAGGGTATGGCTACACCTTC. Translation: CATSRGGVGYGYTF.

The chain has TRBV21-1 and TRBJ1-2. TRBV21-1 represents a pseudogene. The length of the CDR3 is 20 residues. The CDR3 is CASTPWKSSERVGGNYGYTF. Here the CDR3 DNA reads TGTGCCAGCACCCCTTGGAAATCTTCAGAGCGGGTCGGAGGCAACTATGGCTACACCTTC.

The CDR3 nucleotides are TGTGCCAGCAGAATTCTAGCGGGAGTATCCTACGAGCAGTACTTC. Protein: CASRILAGVSYEQYF. The chain combines TRBV27 with TRBJ2-7; 10 bases are a match to TRBD2. The ends lost 6 bases at V and 1 base at J; junction bases unmatched: 6. The CDR3 is made up of 15 amino acids. Germline CDR1 is MNHEY and CDR2 is SMNVEV (reference sequence).

The chain combines TRBV7-2 with TRBJ1-1, with D hard to call. V gave up 8 bases and J gave up 1 base, with 11 bases separating them. The length of the CDR3 is 13 residues. Germline CDR1 reads SGHTA; CDR2 reads FQGNSA. The CDR3 DNA reads as TGTGCCAGCGGGAGTATACCGAACACTGAAGCTTTCTTT. It specifies CASGSIPNTEAFF.

This rearrangement joins TRBV2 to TRBJ1-5, with unresolved D. Germline CDR1 reads SNHLY; CDR2 reads FYNNEI. V was cut by 5 bases and J by 5 bases, with 10 bases left in between. The CDR3 consists of 13 residues. The CDR3 DNA is TGTGCCAGCAGTCCTGCTAGGGATCAGCCCCAGCATTTT. It specifies CASSPARDQPQHF.

The rearrangement uses TRBV27 and TRBJ1-5; 7 nucleotides align to TRBD1. J lost 4 bases, V lost 5 bases, and 11 bases had no gene match. This CDR3 has 16 amino acids. Germline CDR1 and CDR2: MNHEY and SMNVEV (reference sequence). This CDR3 is CASSPSWAGGNQPQHF. The DNA of the CDR3 is TGTGCCAGCAGTCCCTCTTGGGCAGGGGGAAATCAGCCCCAGCATTTT.

The chain uses TRBV13 and TRBJ2-7; no firm D call. Germline CDR1 and CDR2: PRHDT and FYEKMQ (reference sequence). V was clipped by 5 bases and J by 0 bases, with 14 bases between them. The CDR3 runs to 15 residues. CDR3 residues: CASSTTDLSSYEQYF. In DNA, the CDR3 is TGTGCCAGCAGCACGACGGACCTGAGCTCCTACGAGCAGTACTTC.

The chain couples TRBV27 to TRBJ2-3; TRBD2 matches at 12 bases. CDR3 size: 18 residues. Per germline, CDR1 MNHEY and CDR2 SMNVEV (reference sequence). The ends lost 4 bases at V and 1 base at J; junction bases unmatched: 9. The CDR3 loop is CASSYGSSGRGGTDTQYF. As DNA, the CDR3 is TGTGCCAGCAGTTATGGGTCTAGCGGGAGGGGGGGCACAGATACGCAGTATTTT.

This clone has a single count. The gene calls are TRBV9 and TRBJ2-1; 8 bases fit TRBD2. The CDR3 runs to 15 residues. Trimming at V came to 0 bases and at J to 9 bases, leaving 8 bases not matched to a gene. CDR1 and CDR2 (germline): SGDLS, YYNGEE. The CDR3 sequence: CASSVGSGSGFEQFF. The CDR3 bases are TGTGCCAGCAGCGTAGGGAGCGGGAGCGGTTTTGAGCAGTTCTTC.

The chain links TRBV18 to TRBJ2-2, with 9 bases lining up with TRBD1. The junction had 3 bases not matched to a gene; V was cut back by 1 base and J by 3 bases. CDR1 and CDR2 (germline): KGHSH, LQKENI. This CDR3 has 16 residues. The CDR3 loop is CASSPRGQGYTGELFF. DNA of the CDR3: TGTGCCAGCTCACCACGTGGACAGGGGTACACCGGGGAGCTGTTTTTT.

The chain carries TRBV7-2 and TRBJ2-3; 14 nucleotides match TRBD2. The CDR3 has 16 amino acids. Germline V gene sequence: CDR1 SGHTA, CDR2 FQGNSA. V was pared by 3 bases and J by 6 bases, with 5 bases of the junction left unmatched. CDR3 in DNA: TGTGCCAGCAGCTTTGGGCGACTAGCGGGAGGGGATACGCAGTATTTT. Encoded protein: CASSFGRLAGGDTQYF.

The V call is TRBV4-2, the J call TRBJ2-3, with D hard to call. CDR1 is LGHNA and CDR2 is YNFKEQ in the germline V gene. This CDR3 contains 13 residues. V was cut by 1 base and J by 4 bases, with 6 bases left in between. DNA for the CDR3: TGTGCCAGCAGCCAAGTAGCTGCAGATACGCAGTATTTT. This translates into CASSQVAADTQYF.

For the CDR3, the DNA is TGTGCCAGCAGCCCGGACAGGGGGTACGAGCAGTACTTC. It translates to CASSPDRGYEQYF. The rearrangement joins TRBV3-1 (or the pseudogene TRBV3-2) to TRBJ2-7; 10 bases map to TRBD1. CDR1 and CDR2 from the germline V gene are LGHDT and YNNKEL (reference sequence). The CDR3 spans 13 residues. With 4 bases clipped from V and 4 bases from J, the junction kept 1 base outside the gene matches.

The gene calls are TRBV11-1 and TRBJ1-2; no firm D call. The length of the CDR3 is 12 residues. From germline, CDR1 is SGHAT and CDR2 FQDESV (reference sequence). V gave up 1 base and J gave up 4 bases, with 4 bases separating them. CDR3 DNA: TGTGCCAGCAGCTTAGGACCCTATGGCTACACCTTC. Translating gives CASSLGPYGYTF.

V is TRBV28 and J is TRBJ1-2; 7 nucleotides align to TRBD1. Germline V lookup: CDR1 MDHEN, CDR2 SYDVKM. Unmatched junction bases numbered 8, after V lost 3 bases and J lost 4 bases. This CDR3 comprises 15 residues. The CDR3 region is CASSLWPGGTYGYTF. DNA of the CDR3: TGTGCCAGCAGTTTGTGGCCAGGGGGTACCTATGGCTACACCTTC.